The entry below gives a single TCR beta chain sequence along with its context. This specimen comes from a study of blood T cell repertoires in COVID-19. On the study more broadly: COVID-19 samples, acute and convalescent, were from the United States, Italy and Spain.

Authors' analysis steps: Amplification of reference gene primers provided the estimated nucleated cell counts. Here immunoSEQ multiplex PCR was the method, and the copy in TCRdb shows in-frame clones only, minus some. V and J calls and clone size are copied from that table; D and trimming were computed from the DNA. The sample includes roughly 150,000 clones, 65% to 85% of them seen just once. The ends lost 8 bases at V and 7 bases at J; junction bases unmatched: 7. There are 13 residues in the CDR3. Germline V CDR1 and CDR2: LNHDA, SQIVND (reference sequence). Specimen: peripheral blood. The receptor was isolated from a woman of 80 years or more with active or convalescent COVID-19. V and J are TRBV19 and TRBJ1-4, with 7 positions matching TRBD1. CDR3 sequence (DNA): TGTGCCAGTCGACAGGGAAACGGTGAAAAACTGTTTTTT. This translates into CASRQGNGEKLFF.